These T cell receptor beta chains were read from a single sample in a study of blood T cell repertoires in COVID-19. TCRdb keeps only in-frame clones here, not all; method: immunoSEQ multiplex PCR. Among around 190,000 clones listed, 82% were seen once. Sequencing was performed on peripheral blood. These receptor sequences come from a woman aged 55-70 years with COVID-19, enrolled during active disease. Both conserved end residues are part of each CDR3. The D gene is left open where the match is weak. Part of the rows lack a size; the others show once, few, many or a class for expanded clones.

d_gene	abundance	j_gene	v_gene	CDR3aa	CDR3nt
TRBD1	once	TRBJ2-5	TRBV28	CASNPPRTGKTQYF	TGTGCCAGCAATCCCCCTCGGACAGGGAAGACCCAGTACTTC
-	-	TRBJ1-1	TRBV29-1	CSVGTGYTEAFF	TGCAGCGTTGGAACAGGGTACACTGAAGCTTTCTTT
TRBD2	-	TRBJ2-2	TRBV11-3	CASSTLSSGRAGELFF	TGTGCCAGCAGCACACTCTCTAGCGGGAGGGCCGGGGAGCTGTTTTTT
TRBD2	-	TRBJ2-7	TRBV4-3	CASSPLAGSYEQYF	TGCGCCAGCAGCCCTCTAGCGGGTAGCTACGAGCAGTACTTC
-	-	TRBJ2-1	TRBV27	CASSFLRGNEQFF	TGTGCCAGCAGTTTTCTTCGGGGCAATGAGCAGTTCTTC
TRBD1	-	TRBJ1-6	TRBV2	CASRLDRNNSPLHF	TGTGCCAGCAGGCTGGACAGGAATAATTCACCCCTCCACTTT
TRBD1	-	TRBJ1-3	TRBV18	CASSPDRGAGNTIYF	TGTGCCAGCTCACCGGACAGGGGAGCTGGGAACACCATATATTTT
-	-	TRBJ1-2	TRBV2	CASSGTDTGNSYGYTF	TGTGCCAGCAGTGGAACCGATACAGGGAATTCCTATGGCTACACCTTC
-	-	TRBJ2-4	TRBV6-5	CASSQGSIQYF	TGTGCCAGCAGTCAGGGTAGCATTCAGTACTTC
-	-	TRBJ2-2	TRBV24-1	CATSDSGGGGELFF	TGTGCCACCAGTGATTCAGGGGGAGGCGGGGAGCTGTTTTTT
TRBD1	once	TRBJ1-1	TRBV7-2	CASSPGTDTEAFF	TGTGCCAGCAGCCCCGGGACAGACACTGAAGCTTTCTTT
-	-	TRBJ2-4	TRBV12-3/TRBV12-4	CASSLRRNIQYF	TGTGCCAGCAGCCTACGGCGGAACATTCAGTACTTC
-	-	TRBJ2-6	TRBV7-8	CASNYQAGASNIRGSGANVLTF	TGTGCCAGCAACTATCAAGCAGGGGCTTCAAATATTCGAGGTTCTGGGGCCAACGTCCTGACTTTC
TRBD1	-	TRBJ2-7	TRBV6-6	CASSYSGQANYEQYF	TGTGCCAGCAGTTACTCCGGACAGGCCAACTACGAGCAGTACTTC
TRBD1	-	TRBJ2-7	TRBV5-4	CASSRQGTTLEQYF	TGTGCCAGCAGCCGACAGGGAACCACTCTCGAGCAGTACTTC
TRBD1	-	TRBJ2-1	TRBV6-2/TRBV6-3	CASSYSGTGTGVYEQFF	TGTGCCAGCAGTTACTCCGGGACCGGGACAGGGGTTTACGAGCAGTTCTTC
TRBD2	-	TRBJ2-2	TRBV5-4	CASSSISGRASTGELFF	TGTGCCAGCAGCTCCATTAGCGGGAGGGCTAGTACCGGGGAGCTGTTTTTT
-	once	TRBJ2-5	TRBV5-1	CASSAENLGETQYF	TGCGCCAGCAGCGCGGAAAACCTAGGAGAGACCCAGTACTTC